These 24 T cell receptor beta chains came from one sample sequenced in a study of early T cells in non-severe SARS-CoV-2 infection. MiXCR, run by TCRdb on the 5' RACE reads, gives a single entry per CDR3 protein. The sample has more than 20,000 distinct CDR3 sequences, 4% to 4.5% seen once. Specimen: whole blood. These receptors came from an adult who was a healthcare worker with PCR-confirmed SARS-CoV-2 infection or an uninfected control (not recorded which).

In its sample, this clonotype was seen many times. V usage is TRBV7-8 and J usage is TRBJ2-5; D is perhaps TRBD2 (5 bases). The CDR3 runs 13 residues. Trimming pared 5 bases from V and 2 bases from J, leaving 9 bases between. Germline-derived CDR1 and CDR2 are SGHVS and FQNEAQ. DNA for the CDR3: TGTGCCAGCAGCCACGGGAAACAAGAGACCCAGTACTTC. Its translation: CASSHGKQETQYF.

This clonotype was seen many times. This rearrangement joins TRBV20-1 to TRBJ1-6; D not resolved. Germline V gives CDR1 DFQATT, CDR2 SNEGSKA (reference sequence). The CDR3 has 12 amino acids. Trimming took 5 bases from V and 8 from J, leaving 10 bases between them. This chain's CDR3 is CSAGNPDSPLHF. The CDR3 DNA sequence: TGCAGTGCTGGGAATCCTGATTCACCCCTCCACTTT.

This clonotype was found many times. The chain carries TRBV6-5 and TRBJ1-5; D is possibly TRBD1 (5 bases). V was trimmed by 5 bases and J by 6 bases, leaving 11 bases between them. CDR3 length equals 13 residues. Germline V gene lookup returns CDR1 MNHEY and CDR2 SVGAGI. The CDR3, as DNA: TGTGCCAGCAGTAACGGCAGGGCTCAGCCCCAGCATTTT. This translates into CASSNGRAQPQHF.

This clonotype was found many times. The CDR3 loop is CASSLGAVQKETQYF. In DNA, the CDR3 is TGTGCCAGCAGCTTAGGAGCGGTACAAAAAGAGACCCAGTACTTC. The rearrangement uses TRBV7-8 and TRBJ2-5; possible D gene TRBD2, 5 bases. Trimming stripped 1 base from V and 3 bases from J, with 12 bases between. In germline, CDR1 is SGHVS, CDR2 FQNEAQ. The CDR3 runs 15 residues.

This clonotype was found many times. In nucleotides, the CDR3 is TGTGCCAGCAGTTTAAGACTAGCGGGGGGCCGCCAAATTGAGACCCAGTACTTC. Protein: CASSLRLAGGRQIETQYF. V and J are TRBV27 and TRBJ2-5; TRBD2 matches 13 bases. Germline V CDR1 and CDR2: MNHEY, SMNVEV (reference sequence). The CDR3 runs 18 residues. J was trimmed by 5 bases and V by 2 bases; bases with no gene match: 11.

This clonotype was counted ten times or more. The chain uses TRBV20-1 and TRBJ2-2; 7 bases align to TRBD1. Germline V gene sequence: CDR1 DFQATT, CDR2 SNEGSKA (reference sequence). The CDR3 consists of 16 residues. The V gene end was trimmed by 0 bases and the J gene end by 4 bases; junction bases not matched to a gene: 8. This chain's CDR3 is CSARDPTGTATGELFF. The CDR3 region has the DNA TGCAGTGCTAGAGATCCTACCGGGACAGCCACCGGGGAGCTGTTTTTT.

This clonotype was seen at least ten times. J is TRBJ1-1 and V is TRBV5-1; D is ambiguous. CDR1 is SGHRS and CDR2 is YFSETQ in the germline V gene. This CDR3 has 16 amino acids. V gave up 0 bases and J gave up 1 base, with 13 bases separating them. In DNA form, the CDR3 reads TGCGCCAGCAGCTTGGGATTGGCTCTCGGGAACACTGAAGCTTTCTTT. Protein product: CASSLGLALGNTEAFF.

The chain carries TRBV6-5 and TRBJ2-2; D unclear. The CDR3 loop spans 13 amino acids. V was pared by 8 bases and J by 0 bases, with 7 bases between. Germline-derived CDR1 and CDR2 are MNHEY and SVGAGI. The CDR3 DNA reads TGTGCCAGCTACTCAGCGAACACCGGGGAGCTGTTTTTT. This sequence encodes CASYSANTGELFF.

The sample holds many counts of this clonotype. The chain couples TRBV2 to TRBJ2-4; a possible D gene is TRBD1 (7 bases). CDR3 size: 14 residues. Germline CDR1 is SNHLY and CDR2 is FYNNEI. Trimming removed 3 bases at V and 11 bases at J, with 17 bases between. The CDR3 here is CASSEGRTGYFQYF. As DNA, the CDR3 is TGTGCCAGCAGTGAGGGGAGGACAGGCTACTTTCAGTACTTC.

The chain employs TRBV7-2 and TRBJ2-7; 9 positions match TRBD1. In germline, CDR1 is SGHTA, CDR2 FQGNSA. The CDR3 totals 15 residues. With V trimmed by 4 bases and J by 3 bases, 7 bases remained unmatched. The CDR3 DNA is TGTGCCAGCAGCTCCAACAGGGGGCGCGACTACGAGCAGTACTTC. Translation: CASSSNRGRDYEQYF.

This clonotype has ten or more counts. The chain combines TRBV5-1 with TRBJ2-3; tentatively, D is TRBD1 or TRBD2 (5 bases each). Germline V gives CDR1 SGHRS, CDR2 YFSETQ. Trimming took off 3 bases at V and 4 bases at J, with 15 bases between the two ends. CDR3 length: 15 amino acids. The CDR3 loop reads CASSSRGEGADTQYF. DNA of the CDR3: TGCGCCAGCAGCTCGAGGGGTGAGGGAGCAGATACGCAGTATTTT.

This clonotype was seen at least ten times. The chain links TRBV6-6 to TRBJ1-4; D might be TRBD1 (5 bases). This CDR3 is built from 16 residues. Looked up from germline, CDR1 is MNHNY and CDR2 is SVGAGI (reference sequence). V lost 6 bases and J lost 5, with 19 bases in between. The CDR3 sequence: CASRTIPGSENEKLFF. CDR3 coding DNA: TGTGCCAGCAGAACGATTCCAGGGAGTGAGAATGAAAAACTGTTTTTT.

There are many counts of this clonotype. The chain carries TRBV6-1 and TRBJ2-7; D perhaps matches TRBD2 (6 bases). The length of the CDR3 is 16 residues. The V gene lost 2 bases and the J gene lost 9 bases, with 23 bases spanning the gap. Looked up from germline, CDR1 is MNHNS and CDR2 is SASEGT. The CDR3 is CASSEIGGTRGDGQYF. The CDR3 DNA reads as TGTGCCAGCAGTGAAATTGGTGGGACGCGGGGAGATGGGCAGTACTTC.

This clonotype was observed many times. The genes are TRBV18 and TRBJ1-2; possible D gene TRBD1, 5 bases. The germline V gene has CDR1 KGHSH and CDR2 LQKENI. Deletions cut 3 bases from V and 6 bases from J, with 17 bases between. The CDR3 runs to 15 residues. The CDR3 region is CASSPRVGGTDGYTF. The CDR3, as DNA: TGTGCCAGCTCACCCCGAGTGGGGGGAACGGATGGCTACACCTTC.

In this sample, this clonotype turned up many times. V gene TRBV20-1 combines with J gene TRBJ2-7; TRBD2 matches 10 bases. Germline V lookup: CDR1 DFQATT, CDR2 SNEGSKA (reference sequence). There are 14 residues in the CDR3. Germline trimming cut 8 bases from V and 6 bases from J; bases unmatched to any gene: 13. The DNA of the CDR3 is TGCAGTCCGTACGCTAGCGGGGGAAGAGTCGAGCAGTACTTC. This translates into CSPYASGGRVEQYF.

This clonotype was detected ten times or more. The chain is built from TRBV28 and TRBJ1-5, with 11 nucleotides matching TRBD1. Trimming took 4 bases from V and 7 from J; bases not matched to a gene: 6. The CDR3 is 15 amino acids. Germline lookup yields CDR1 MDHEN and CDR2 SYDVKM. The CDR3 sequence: CASSWTGGERQPQHF. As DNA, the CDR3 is TGTGCCAGCAGTTGGACAGGGGGCGAACGACAGCCCCAGCATTTT. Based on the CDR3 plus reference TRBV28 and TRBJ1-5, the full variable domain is DVKVTQSSRYLVKRTGEKVFLECVQDMDHENMFWYRQDPGLGLRLIYFSYDVKMKEKGDIPEGYSVSREKKERFSLILESASTNQTSMYLCASSWTGGERQPQHFGDGTRLSIL.

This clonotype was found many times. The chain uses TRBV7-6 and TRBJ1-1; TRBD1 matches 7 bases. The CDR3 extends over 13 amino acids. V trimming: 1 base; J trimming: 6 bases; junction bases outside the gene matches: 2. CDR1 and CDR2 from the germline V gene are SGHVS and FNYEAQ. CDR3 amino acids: CASSLGQGSEAFF. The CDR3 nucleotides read TGTGCCAGCAGCTTAGGACAGGGTTCTGAAGCTTTCTTT.

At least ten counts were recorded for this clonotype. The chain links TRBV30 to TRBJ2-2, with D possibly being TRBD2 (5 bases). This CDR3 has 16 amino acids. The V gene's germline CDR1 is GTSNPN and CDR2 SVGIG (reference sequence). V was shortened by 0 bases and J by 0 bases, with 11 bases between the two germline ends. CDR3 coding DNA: TGTGCCTGGAGTGTACATGAGGGAACGAACACCGGGGAGCTGTTTTTT. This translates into CAWSVHEGTNTGELFF.

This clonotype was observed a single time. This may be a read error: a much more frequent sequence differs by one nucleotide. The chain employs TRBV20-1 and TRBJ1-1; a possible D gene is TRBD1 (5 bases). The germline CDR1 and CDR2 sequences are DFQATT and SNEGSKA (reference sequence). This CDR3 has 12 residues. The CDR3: CRPYKGNTEVFF. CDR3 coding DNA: TGCAGGCCCTACAAGGGGAACACTGAAGTTTTCTTT.

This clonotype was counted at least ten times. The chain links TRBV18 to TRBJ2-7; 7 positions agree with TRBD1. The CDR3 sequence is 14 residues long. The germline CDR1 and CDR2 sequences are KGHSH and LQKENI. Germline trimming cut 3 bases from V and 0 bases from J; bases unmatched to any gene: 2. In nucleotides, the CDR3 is TGTGCCAGCTCACCTGGGACAGCCTCCTACGAGCAGTACTTC. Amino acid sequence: CASSPGTASYEQYF.

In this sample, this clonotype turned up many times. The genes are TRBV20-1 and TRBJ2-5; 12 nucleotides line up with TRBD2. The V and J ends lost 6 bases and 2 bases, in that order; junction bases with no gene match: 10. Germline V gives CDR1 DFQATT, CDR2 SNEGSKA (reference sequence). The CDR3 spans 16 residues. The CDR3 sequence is CSAIRLAGVVQETQYF. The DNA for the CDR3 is TGCAGTGCCATAAGACTAGCGGGGGTGGTACAAGAGACCCAGTACTTC.

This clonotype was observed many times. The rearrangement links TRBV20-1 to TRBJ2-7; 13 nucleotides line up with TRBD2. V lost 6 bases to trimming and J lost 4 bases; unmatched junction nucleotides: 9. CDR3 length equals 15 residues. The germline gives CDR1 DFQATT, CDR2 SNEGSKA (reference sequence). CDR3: CSATVTTSGGYEQYF. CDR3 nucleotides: TGCAGTGCCACGGTTACGACTAGCGGGGGGTACGAGCAGTACTTC.

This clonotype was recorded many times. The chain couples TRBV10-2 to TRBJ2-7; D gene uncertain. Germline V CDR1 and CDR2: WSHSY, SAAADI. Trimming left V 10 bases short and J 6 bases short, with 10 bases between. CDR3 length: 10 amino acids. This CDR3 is CATTDGEQYF. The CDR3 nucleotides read TGCGCCACCACCGACGGCGAGCAGTACTTC.

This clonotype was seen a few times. The CDR3 here is CASSNRFSYEQYF. The CDR3 DNA is TGTGCCAGCAGTAACAGGTTCTCCTACGAGCAGTACTTC. The chain is built from TRBV12-3 or TRBV12-4 and TRBJ2-7, with D perhaps matching TRBD1 (5 bases). Trimming stripped 5 bases from V and 0 bases from J, with 8 bases between. The CDR3 has 13 residues.